This TCR beta chain was documented in a study of blood T cell repertoires in COVID-19. CDR3 size: 15 residues. Germline assignment: CDR1 MNHEY and CDR2 SVGEGT. The V and J ends lost 2 bases and 7 bases, in that order; junction bases with no gene match: 8. Using immunoSEQ multiplex PCR, the repertoire was profiled, and TCRdb retains in-frame clones only, with some absent. The sample lists 87,000 or so clones; around 90% were seen once. V usage is TRBV6-2 or TRBV6-3 and J usage is TRBJ2-1; the match to TRBD2 covers 7 bases. This receptor was identified in a man aged 35 to 55 with acute or convalescent COVID-19. Sequenced material: peripheral blood. CDR3 nucleotide sequence: TGTGCCAGCAGTTACGCGGTGTACGGGGGGAATGAGCAGTTCTTC. Translation gives CASSYAVYGGNEQFF.